Shown below are 7 T cell receptor beta chains from a single sample sequenced in a study of early T cells in non-severe SARS-CoV-2 infection (dated by TCRdb to 2020 to 2022). The library was made by 5' RACE. The instrument given in TCRdb is NextSeq 500. The raw public reads went through TCRdb reprocessing: fastp at Q25, MiXCR clone calling, in-frame beta chains kept. For every CDR3 protein sequence, its rows merge into one entry that carries the most common genes and DNA. Counted in this sample were roughly 54,000 distinct CDR3 sequences; around 12% of them appeared once. The ten largest clones take up around 4.9% of the sample. The sample was whole blood. All receptors derive from an adult who was a healthcare worker with PCR-confirmed SARS-CoV-2 infection or an uninfected control (not recorded which).

The chain combines TRBV29-1 with TRBJ2-5, with D hard to call. The CDR3 is 13 amino acids. Germline values: CDR1 SQVTM, CDR2 ANQGSEA. The ends were cut back, 4 bases at V and 1 base at J, with 10 bases in the middle. DNA of the CDR3: TGCAGCGTTGGGCCTAGGCTCCAAGAGACCCAGTACTTC. The encoded protein is CSVGPRLQETQYF.

For this clonotype: A much larger clonotype is one base distant, so this may be a read error. This rearrangement joins TRBV5-6 to TRBJ2-3; no definite D call. CDR3 length: 14 amino acids. V was cut by 2 bases and J by 0 bases, with 7 bases left in between. CDR1 is SGHDT and CDR2 is YYEEEE in the germline V gene. The chain's CDR3 is CASSFARSTDTQYF. Written as DNA, the CDR3 is TGTGCCAGCAGCTTCGCGAGGAGCACAGATACGCAGTATTTT.

This clonotype was observed a handful of times. The J gene is TRBJ2-3, the V gene TRBV5-1; 7 bases line up with TRBD2. Trimming cost V 5 bases and J 0 bases; bases outside gene matches: 6. This CDR3 spans 15 amino acids. Germline V lookup: CDR1 SGHRS, CDR2 YFSETQ. CDR3 sequence reads: CASRLATYSTDTQYF. The CDR3 DNA reads TGCGCCAGCAGACTAGCGACGTATAGCACAGATACGCAGTATTTT.

The V call is TRBV5-1, the J call TRBJ2-2, with D tentatively TRBD1 (5 bases). Germline V gene sequence: CDR1 SGHRS, CDR2 YFSETQ. Trimming shortened V by 0 bases and J by 4 bases, and 13 bases separated the two germline ends. The CDR3 totals 16 residues. The CDR3 DNA reads as TGCGCCAGCAGCTTGGCCCCCGGACACCTCACCGGGGAGCTGTTTTTT. Its translation: CASSLAPGHLTGELFF.

This clonotype was counted at least ten times. The CDR3 bases are TGCAGTGCCCCTCGGGCTGGTAGGTTGTCTCGCACAGATACGCAGTATTTT. It yields the protein CSAPRAGRLSRTDTQYF. The V call is TRBV20-1, the J call TRBJ2-3; no reliable D call. Trimming shortened V by 6 bases and J by 1 base, and 23 bases separated the two germline ends. The V gene's germline CDR1 is DFQATT and CDR2 SNEGSKA (reference sequence). The CDR3 loop spans 17 amino acids.

At least ten counts were recorded for this clonotype. The chain employs TRBV7-6 and TRBJ2-7; the D is unclear. The ends were cut back, 4 bases at V and 0 bases at J, with 7 bases in the middle. The CDR3 runs to 13 residues. Looked up from germline, CDR1 is SGHVS and CDR2 is FNYEAQ. CDR3 amino acids: CASSSRRSYEQYF. CDR3 in DNA: TGTGCCAGCAGCTCCCGACGCTCCTACGAGCAGTACTTC.

This clonotype was seen more than once but under ten times. The V gene is TRBV25-1, the J gene TRBJ1-1; maybe TRBD1 (5 bases). From germline, CDR1 is MGHDK and CDR2 SYGVNS. This CDR3 spans 15 amino acids. The ends were cut back, 8 bases at V and 3 bases at J, with 19 bases in the middle. The CDR3 DNA sequence: TGTGCCAGCCAGAGGCTGGCAGGAGGGGACACTGAAGCTTTCTTT. Translation gives CASQRLAGGDTEAFF. The full variable domain, in which reference TRBV25-1 and TRBJ1-1 provide the parts outside the CDR3, is EADIYQTPRYLVIGTGKKITLECSQTMGHDKMYWYQQDPGMELHLIHYSYGVNSTEKGDLSSESTVSRIRTEHFPLTLESARPSHTSQYLCASQRLAGGDTEAFFGQGTRLTVV.